The next 3 T cell receptor beta chains were all read from a single sample in a study of technical replicates of blood from a few donors. Method: immunoSEQ multiplex PCR; TCRdb's copy keeps in-frame clones and lacks some. The sample contains tens of thousands of clones, more than 85% of which appear only once. Sequences were obtained from PBMCs. Source of these receptors: a human donor in good health. Some clones in this sample may be carry-over from other donors' samples.

This clone has a single count. This chain connects TRBV2 to TRBJ1-6, with D uncertain. CDR1 and CDR2 (germline): SNHLY, FYNNEI. The V and J ends lost 4 bases and 5 bases respectively, with 3 bases between them. The CDR3 length is 12 residues. CDR3 sequence (DNA): TGTGCCAGCAGTGGTAATAATTCACCCCTCCACTTT. It translates to CASSGNNSPLHF.

This chain joins TRBV11-2 and TRBJ1-6, with D perhaps matching TRBD1 (5 bases). V gave up 0 bases and J gave up 10 bases, with 13 bases separating them. CDR3 length: 15 residues. Germline lookup yields CDR1 SGHAT and CDR2 FQNNGV. The CDR3 DNA follows: TGTGCCAGCAGCTTAGACCCTCACGGGGGATCACCCCTCCACTTT. Protein: CASSLDPHGGSPLHF.

This chain uses TRBV7-3 with TRBJ2-5; tentatively, D is TRBD1 (5 bases). Germline V gene sequence: CDR1 SGHTA, CDR2 FQGTGA. The CDR3 sequence is 13 residues long. V lost 4 bases and J lost 5, with 11 bases in between. The CDR3 DNA follows: TGTGCCAGCAGCTCCGGACATTTTGAGACCCAGTACTTC. Encoded protein: CASSSGHFETQYF.